The rows below give T cell receptor beta chains drawn from one sample of a study of blood T cell repertoires in COVID-19. Profiled with immunoSEQ multiplex PCR; TCRdb holds only in-frame clones, not every one. The table shows about 190,000 clones, with about 81% occurring only once. Material: peripheral blood. These receptors all stem from a man in his thirties or forties with active or convalescent COVID-19. The CDR3 runs from the conserved cysteine through the conserved F or W. The D gene is left open where the match is weak. Clone size is not always given. Where it is, it says once, few, many or a class for expanded clones.

abundance	v_gene	d_gene	j_gene	CDR3nt	CDR3aa
-	TRBV18	-	TRBJ2-5	TGTGCCAGCTCACCAGGCAGCGGAGACGAGACCCAGTACTTC	CASSPGSGDETQYF
few	TRBV30	TRBD1	TRBJ2-7	TGTGCCTGGAGAGCTCCGGGACAGGGGCGCTACGAGCAGTACTTC	CAWRAPGQGRYEQYF
-	TRBV28	-	TRBJ1-5	TGTGCCAGCAGCCAGGGAAATCAGCCCCAGCATTTT	CASSQGNQPQHF
-	TRBV2	-	TRBJ1-1	TGTGCCAGCAGTGCAGGGAACACTGAAGCTTTCTTT	CASSAGNTEAFF
-	TRBV6-5	-	TRBJ1-1	TGTGCCAGTTCTCCCAGGGGCTTCACTGAAGCTTTCTTT	CASSPRGFTEAFF
-	TRBV7-6	-	TRBJ1-1	TGTGCCAGCAGCTTAATGGGGGCGGCCACTGAAGCTTTCTTT	CASSLMGAATEAFF
-	TRBV6-1	TRBD1	TRBJ2-7	TGTGCCAGCAGTGCCTCAGGGGGCGCATCTGACGCCGGGTTCTACGAGCAGTACTTC	CASSASGGASDAGFYEQYF
-	TRBV27	-	TRBJ1-2	TGTGCCAGCAGTTTATCGCCCTCGTCGGGGTGGCATGGCTACACCTTC	CASSLSPSSGWHGYTF
-	TRBV5-6	-	TRBJ1-3	TGTGCCAGCAGCTTGGGATCCACAGGTGCTGATTACTCTGGAAACACCATATATTTT	CASSLGSTGADYSGNTIYF
-	TRBV19	-	TRBJ1-5	TGTGCCAGTAGTATCGTGGAGGGGAGAAGCAATCAGCCCCAGCATTTT	CASSIVEGRSNQPQHF
-	TRBV30	TRBD2	TRBJ2-7	TGTGCCTCTGATCGACTAGCGTTATCCTACGAGCAGTACTTC	CASDRLALSYEQYF
-	TRBV19	TRBD1	TRBJ1-1	TGTGCCAGTAGTTCCCCCGGACAGGACCCTTATGAAGCTTTCTTT	CASSSPGQDPYEAFF
-	TRBV20-1	-	TRBJ2-7	TGCAGTGCTAGTCGGGTCTCTGGGGAGCAGTACTTC	CSASRVSGEQYF
-	TRBV4-3	-	TRBJ2-2	TGCGCCAGCAGCCAAGAAGAGAGAGACACCGGGGAGCTGTTTTTT	CASSQEERDTGELFF
-	TRBV6-5	TRBD2	TRBJ2-1	TGTGCCAGCAGTTACTTAACTAGCGGGGCTTACAATGAGCAGTTCTTC	CASSYLTSGAYNEQFF
few	TRBV6-5	TRBD1	TRBJ2-5	TGTGCCAGCAGACCTAGACAGGGTGGCCAAGAGACCCAGTACTTC	CASRPRQGGQETQYF
-	TRBV29-1	-	TRBJ1-1	TGCAGTGACCGGAGGGGCGCAGAAGCTTTCTTT	CSDRRGAEAFF
-	TRBV20-1	TRBD1	TRBJ1-1	TGCAGTGCTAGTCTTCAGGGACAGGGGGCGAGGGGATACACTGAAGCTTTCTTT	CSASLQGQGARGYTEAFF
-	TRBV18	TRBD2	TRBJ2-3	TGTGCCAGCTCTGAAAGACTAGCGTCCACAGATACGCAGTATTTT	CASSERLASTDTQYF
-	TRBV6-2/TRBV6-3	-	TRBJ2-5	TGTGCCAGCAGTTATATCCAGGGAGAGACCCAGTACTTC	CASSYIQGETQYF
-	TRBV7-9	TRBD1	TRBJ1-1	TGTGCCAGCAGTCCGACAGGGTTCCGAACTGAAGCTTTCTTT	CASSPTGFRTEAFF
once	TRBV10-3	TRBD2	TRBJ2-3	TGTGCCATCAGTGACCCGGGACTAGCGGGAGGGATGACAGATACGCAGTATTTT	CAISDPGLAGGMTDTQYF
-	TRBV5-6	TRBD2	TRBJ2-7	TGTGCCAGCAGCTTATATAAGGTGGGAGGGCCAAAGAACGAGCAGTACTTC	CASSLYKVGGPKNEQYF
-	TRBV18	TRBD1	TRBJ1-1	TGTGCCAGCTCGCCTGGGACAGGATTGAACACTGAAGCTTTCTTT	CASSPGTGLNTEAFF
-	TRBV7-9	TRBD1	TRBJ1-3	TGTGCCAGCAGCTCATGGGACAGCGACTCTGGAAACACCATATATTTT	CASSSWDSDSGNTIYF
-	TRBV4-1	TRBD2	TRBJ2-1	TGCGCCAGCAGCCTGACTAGCGTCAATGAGCAGTTCTTC	CASSLTSVNEQFF
-	TRBV24-1	-	TRBJ2-1	TGTGCCACCAGTGATCCCTTCGAGAGCTCCTACAATGAGCAGTTCTTC	CATSDPFESSYNEQFF
-	TRBV10-1	-	TRBJ1-2	TGCGCCAGCAGCTCCGGTCTTCAGGATGGCTACACCTTC	CASSSGLQDGYTF
-	TRBV12-3/TRBV12-4	-	TRBJ2-7	TGTGCCAGCAGTTATGTGGGCGCCTACGAGCAGTACTTC	CASSYVGAYEQYF
-	TRBV23-1	-	TRBJ2-5	TGCGCCAGAATCCTTTTTGTCGGGGGGACCCAGTACTTC	CARILFVGGTQYF
-	TRBV11-2	-	TRBJ2-7	TGTGCCAGCAGCATCGGACGGGGAGGGACATACGAGCAGTACTTC	CASSIGRGGTYEQYF
-	TRBV2	TRBD2	TRBJ2-3	TGTGCCAGCAGTGAAGAGCGGGGGGCAGGGGATACGCAGTATTTT	CASSEERGAGDTQYF
-	TRBV7-9	TRBD1	TRBJ2-3	TGTGCCAGCTCCGCCGGACAGGGAAGGGTGGAAGATACGCAGTATTTT	CASSAGQGRVEDTQYF
-	TRBV30	-	TRBJ1-2	TGTGCCTGGAGTAGCCCTGGCTACACCTTC	CAWSSPGYTF